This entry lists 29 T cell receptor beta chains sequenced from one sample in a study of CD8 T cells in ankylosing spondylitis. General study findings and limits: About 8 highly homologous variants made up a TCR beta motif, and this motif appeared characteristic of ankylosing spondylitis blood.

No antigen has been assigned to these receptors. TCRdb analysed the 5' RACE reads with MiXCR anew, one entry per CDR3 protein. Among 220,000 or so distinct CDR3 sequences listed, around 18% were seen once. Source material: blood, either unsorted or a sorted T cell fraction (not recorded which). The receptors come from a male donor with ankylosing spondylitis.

CDR3 in DNA: TGCGCCAGCAGCCAAGTTGGGACAGCGCCCTATGGCTACACCTTC. It codes for CASSQVGTAPYGYTF. The chain couples TRBV4-1 to TRBJ1-2; 7 bases match TRBD1. The CDR3 loop spans 15 amino acids. Germline V lookup: CDR1 MGHRA, CDR2 YSYEKL. J was trimmed by 4 bases and V by 1 base; bases with no gene match: 6.

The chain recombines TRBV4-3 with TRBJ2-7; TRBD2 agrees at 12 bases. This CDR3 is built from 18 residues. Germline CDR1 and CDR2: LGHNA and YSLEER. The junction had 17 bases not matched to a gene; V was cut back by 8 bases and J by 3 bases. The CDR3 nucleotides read TGCGCCAGCTCCCAGTCCCCTAGCGGGACTAGCGGGTTCTACGAGCAGTACTTC. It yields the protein CASSQSPSGTSGFYEQYF.

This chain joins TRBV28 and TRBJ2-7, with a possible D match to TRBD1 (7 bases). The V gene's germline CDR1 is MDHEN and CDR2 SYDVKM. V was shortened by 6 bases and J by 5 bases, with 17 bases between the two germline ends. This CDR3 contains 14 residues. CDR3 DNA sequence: TGTGCCAGCAGCCCGACAGGGACTCCCCACGAGCAGTACTTC. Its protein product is CASSPTGTPHEQYF. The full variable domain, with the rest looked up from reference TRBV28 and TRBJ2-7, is DVKVTQSSRYLVKRTGEKVFLECVQDMDHENMFWYRQDPGLGLRLIYFSYDVKMKEKGDIPEGYSVSREKKERFSLILESASTNQTSMYLCASSPTGTPHEQYFGPGTRLTVT.

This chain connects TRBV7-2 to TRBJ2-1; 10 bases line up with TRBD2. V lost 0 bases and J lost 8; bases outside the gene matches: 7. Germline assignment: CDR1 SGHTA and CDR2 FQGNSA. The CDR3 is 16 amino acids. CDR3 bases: TGTGCCAGCAGCTTAGCCCTAGCGGGGGAAGGCGATGAGCAGTTCTTC. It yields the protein CASSLALAGEGDEQFF.

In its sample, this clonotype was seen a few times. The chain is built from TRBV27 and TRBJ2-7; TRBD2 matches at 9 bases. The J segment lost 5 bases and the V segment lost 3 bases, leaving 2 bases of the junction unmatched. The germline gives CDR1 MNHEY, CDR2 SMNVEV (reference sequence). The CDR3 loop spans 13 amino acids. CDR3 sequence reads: CASSFGLANEQYF. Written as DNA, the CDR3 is TGTGCCAGCAGTTTCGGACTAGCGAACGAGCAGTACTTC.

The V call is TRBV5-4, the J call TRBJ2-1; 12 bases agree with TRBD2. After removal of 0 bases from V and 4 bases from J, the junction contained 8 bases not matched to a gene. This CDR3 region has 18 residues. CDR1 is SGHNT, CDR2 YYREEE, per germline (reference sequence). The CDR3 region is CASSLAHLGLAGYNEQFF. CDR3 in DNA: TGTGCCAGCAGCTTGGCCCACTTGGGACTAGCGGGTTACAATGAGCAGTTCTTC.

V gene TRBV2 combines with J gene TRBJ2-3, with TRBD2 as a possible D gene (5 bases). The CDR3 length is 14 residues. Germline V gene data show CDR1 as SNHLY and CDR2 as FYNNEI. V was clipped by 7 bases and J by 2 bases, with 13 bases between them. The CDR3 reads CASTSPSPTDTQYF. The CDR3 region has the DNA TGTGCCAGCACTAGTCCTAGCCCCACAGATACGCAGTATTTT. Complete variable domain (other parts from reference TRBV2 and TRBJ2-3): EPEVTQTPSHQVTQMGQEVILRCVPISNHLYFYWYRQILGQKVEFLVSFYNNEISEKSEIFDDQFSVERPDGSNFTLKIRSTKLEDSAMYFCASTSPSPTDTQYFGPGTRLTVL.

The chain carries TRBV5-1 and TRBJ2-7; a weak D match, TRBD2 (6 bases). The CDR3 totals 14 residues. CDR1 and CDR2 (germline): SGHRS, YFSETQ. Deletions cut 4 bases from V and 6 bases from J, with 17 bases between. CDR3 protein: CASSAWGDWPEQYF. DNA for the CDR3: TGCGCCAGCAGCGCCTGGGGGGACTGGCCCGAGCAGTACTTC.

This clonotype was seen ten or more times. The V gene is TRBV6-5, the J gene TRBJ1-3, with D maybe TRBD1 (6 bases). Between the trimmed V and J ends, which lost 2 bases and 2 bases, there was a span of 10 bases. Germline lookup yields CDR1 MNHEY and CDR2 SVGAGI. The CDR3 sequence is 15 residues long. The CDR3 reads CASSYTGSAGNTIYF. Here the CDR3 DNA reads TGTGCCAGCAGTTACACAGGGTCGGCTGGAAACACCATATATTTT.

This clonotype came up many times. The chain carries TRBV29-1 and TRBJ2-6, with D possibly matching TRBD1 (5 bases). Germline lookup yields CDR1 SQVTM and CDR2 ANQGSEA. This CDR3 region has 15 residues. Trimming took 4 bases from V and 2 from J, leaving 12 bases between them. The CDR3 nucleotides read TGCAGCGTTGCCAGGGTTGAGGCTGGGGCCAACGTCCTGACTTTC. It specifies CSVARVEAGANVLTF.

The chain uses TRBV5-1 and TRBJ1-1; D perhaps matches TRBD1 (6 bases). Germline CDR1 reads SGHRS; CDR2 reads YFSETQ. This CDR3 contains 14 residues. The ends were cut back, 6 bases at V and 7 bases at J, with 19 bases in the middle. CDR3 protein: CASNPGGVQGEAFF. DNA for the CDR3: TGCGCCAGCAACCCTGGAGGGGTACAGGGTGAAGCTTTCTTT.

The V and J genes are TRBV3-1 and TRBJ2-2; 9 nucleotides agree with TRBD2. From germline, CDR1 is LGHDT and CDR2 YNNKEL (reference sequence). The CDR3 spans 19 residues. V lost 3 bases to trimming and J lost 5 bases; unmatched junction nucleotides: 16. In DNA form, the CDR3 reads TGTGCCAGCAGCCACCCCGGCGGGCGCGGGAGGGCTCTTACCGGGGAGCTGTTTTTT. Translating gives CASSHPGGRGRALTGELFF.

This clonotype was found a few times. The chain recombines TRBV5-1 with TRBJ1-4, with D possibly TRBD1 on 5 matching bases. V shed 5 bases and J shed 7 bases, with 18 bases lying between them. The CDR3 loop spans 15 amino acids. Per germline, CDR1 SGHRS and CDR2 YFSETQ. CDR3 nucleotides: TGCGCCAGCAGGGAGAGTGCGATGGGGCGTGAAAAACTGTTTTTT. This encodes CASRESAMGREKLFF.

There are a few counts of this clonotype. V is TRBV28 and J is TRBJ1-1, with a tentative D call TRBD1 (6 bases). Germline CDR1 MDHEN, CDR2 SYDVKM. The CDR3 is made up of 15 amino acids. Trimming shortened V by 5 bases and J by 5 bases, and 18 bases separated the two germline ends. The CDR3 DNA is TGTGCCAGCAGTCCTCCTCTGACAGGCTGGACTGAAGCTTTCTTT. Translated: CASSPPLTGWTEAFF.

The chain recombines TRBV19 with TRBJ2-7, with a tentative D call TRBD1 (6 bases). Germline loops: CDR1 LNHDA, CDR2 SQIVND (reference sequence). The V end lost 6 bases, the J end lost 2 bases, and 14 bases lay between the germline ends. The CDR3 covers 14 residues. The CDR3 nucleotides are TGTGCCAGTAGGGAACAGGGAGATACCTACGAGCAGTACTTC. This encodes CASREQGDTYEQYF.

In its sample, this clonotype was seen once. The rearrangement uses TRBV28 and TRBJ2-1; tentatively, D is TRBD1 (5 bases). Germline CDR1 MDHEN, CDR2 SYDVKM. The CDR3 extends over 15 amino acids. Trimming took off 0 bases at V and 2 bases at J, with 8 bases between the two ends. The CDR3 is CASSLWADTYNEQFF. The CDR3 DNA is TGTGCCAGCAGTTTATGGGCGGACACCTACAATGAGCAGTTCTTC.

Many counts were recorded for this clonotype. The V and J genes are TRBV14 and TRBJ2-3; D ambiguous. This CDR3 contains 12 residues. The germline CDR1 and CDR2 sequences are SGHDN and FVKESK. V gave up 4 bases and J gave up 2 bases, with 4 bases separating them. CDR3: CASSRITDTQYF. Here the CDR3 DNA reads TGTGCCAGCAGCCGAATCACAGATACGCAGTATTTT.

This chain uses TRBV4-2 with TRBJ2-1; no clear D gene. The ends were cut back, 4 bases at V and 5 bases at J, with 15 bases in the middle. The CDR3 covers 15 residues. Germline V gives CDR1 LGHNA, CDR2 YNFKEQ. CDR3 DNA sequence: TGTGCCAGCAGCCGTCCCGAGACTGTCGACAATGAGCAGTTCTTC. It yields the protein CASSRPETVDNEQFF.

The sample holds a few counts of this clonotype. CDR3 coding DNA: TGTGCCAGTAGTTGGGCCCAGCTCCACAATGAGCAGTTCTTC. This encodes CASSWAQLHNEQFF. The chain recombines TRBV19 with TRBJ2-1, with D unclear. The CDR3 has 14 residues. V was cut by 5 bases and J by 5 bases, with 13 bases left in between. From germline, CDR1 is LNHDA and CDR2 SQIVND (reference sequence).

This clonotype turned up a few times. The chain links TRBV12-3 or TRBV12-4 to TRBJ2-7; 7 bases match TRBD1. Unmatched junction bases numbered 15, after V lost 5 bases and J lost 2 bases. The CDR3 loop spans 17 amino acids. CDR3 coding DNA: TGTGCCAGCAGTGGATGGGAAGGGACAGCTTCTACCTACGAGCAGTACTTC. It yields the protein CASSGWEGTASTYEQYF.

Here the CDR3 reads CASSQEGPITTDTQYF. DNA for the CDR3: TGCGCCAGCAGCCAAGAGGGGCCGATTACCACAGATACGCAGTATTTT. The chain recombines TRBV4-3 with TRBJ2-3, with D maybe TRBD1 (5 bases). Trimming took 0 bases from V and 2 from J, leaving 12 bases between them. Per the germline V gene, CDR1 is LGHNA and CDR2 is YSLEER. The CDR3 contains 16 residues.

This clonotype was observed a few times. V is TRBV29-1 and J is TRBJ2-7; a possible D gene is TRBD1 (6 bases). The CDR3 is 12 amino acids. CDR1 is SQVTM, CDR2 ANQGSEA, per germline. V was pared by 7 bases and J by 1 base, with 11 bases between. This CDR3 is CSADTGSYEQYF. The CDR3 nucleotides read TGCAGCGCCGATACAGGGTCCTACGAGCAGTACTTC.

In nucleotides, the CDR3 is TGCGCCAGCAGCCAAGCTCCAGCGGGTGCCTACAATGAGCAGTTCTTC. Its protein is CASSQAPAGAYNEQFF. The chain carries TRBV4-3 and TRBJ2-1; tentative D call: TRBD2 (6 bases). Germline lookup yields CDR1 LGHNA and CDR2 YSLEER. This CDR3 is 16 amino acids long. The V and J ends lost 1 base and 2 bases respectively, with 12 bases between them.

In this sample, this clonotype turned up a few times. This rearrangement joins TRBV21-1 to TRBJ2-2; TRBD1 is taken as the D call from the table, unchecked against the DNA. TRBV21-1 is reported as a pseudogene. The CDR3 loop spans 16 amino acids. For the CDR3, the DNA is TGTGCCAGCAGCAAAAGCCGGGGGGCGATCACCGGGGAGCTGTTTTTT. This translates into CASSKSRGAITGELFF.

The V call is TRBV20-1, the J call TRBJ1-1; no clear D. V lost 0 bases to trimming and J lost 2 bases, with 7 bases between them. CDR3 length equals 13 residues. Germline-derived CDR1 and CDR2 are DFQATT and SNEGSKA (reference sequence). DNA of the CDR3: TGCAGTGCTAGAGAGACCCCCAACACTGAAGCTTTCTTT. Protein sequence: CSARETPNTEAFF.

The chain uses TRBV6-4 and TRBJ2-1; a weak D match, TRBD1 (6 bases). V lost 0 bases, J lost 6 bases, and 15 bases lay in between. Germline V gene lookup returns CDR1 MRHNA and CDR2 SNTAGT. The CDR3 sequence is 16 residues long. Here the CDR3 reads CASSDSTLGQINEQFF. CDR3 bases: TGTGCCAGCAGTGACTCGACCCTCGGACAGATCAATGAGCAGTTCTTC.

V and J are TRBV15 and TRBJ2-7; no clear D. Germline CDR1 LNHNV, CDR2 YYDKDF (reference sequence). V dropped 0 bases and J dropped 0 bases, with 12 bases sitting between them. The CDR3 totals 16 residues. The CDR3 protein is CATSRDRTYDSYEQYF. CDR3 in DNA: TGTGCCACCAGCAGAGACAGGACCTACGACTCCTACGAGCAGTACTTC.

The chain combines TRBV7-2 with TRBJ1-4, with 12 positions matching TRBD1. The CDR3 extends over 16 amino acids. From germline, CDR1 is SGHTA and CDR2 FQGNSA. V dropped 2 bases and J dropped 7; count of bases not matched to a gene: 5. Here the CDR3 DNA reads TGTGCCAGCAGCTTATCGGGACAGGGGGCCGGTGAAAAACTGTTTTTT. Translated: CASSLSGQGAGEKLFF. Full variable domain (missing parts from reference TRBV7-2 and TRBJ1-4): GAGVSQSPSNKVTEKGKDVELRCDPISGHTALYWYRQSLGQGLEFLIYFQGNSAPDKSGLPSDRFSAERTGGSVSTLTIQRTQQEDSAVYLCASSLSGQGAGEKLFFGSGTQLSVL.

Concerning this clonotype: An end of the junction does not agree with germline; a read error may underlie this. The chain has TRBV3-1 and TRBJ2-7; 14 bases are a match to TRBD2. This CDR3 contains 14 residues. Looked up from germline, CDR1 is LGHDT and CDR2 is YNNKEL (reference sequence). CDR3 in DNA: TGTGCCAGCAGCCCAGGACTAGCGGGGGGATTAAGAAACTTC. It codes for CASSPGLAGGLRNF.